The clone carrying this T cell receptor beta chain was picked up a small number of times. The sample originates from a study of molecular identifiers for immune sequencing clone quantification. One entry per CDR3 protein results from TCRdb running MiXCR on the PCR reads. The profile covers some 100,000 distinct CDR3 sequences, with over 30% appearing a single time and 4% to 5% taken by the ten largest. Germline CDR1 is KGHSY and CDR2 is FQNENV. V was clipped by 5 bases and J by 9 bases, with 11 bases between them. This CDR3 region has 12 residues. Naive CD8 libraries used roughly 17,000 to 1,000,000 sorted cells and 10%, 30% or 50% RNA.

Sequenced material: naive CD8+ T cells from blood, with Jurkat cell RNA spiked in. Documented subset: FACS-sorted CD8+CD4-CCR7+CD45RA+ naive T cells. The rearrangement joins TRBV16 to TRBJ2-1; D possibly corresponds to TRBD2 (5 bases). This TCR came from a human donor in good health. Some libraries in this study had Jurkat cell RNA spiked in. CDR3 nucleotides: TGTGCCAGCAGCTCTAGCTGGGGTGAGCAGTTCTTC. Amino acid sequence: CASSSSWGEQFF.